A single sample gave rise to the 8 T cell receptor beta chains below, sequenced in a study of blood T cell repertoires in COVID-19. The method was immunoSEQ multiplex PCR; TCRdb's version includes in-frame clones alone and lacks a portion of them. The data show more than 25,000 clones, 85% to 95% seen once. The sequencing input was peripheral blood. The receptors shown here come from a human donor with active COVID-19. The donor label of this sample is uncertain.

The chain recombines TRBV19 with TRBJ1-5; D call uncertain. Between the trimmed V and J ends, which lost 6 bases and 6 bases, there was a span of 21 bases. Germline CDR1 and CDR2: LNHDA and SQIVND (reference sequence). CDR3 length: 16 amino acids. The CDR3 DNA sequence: TGTGCCAGTAGCATCTCTTACCCGAAGAATAGTCAGCCCCAGCATTTT. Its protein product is CASSISYPKNSQPQHF.

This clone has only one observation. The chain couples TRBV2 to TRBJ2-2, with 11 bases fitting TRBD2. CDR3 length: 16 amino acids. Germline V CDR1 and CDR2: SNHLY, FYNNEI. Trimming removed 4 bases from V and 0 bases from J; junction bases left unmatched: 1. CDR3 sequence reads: CASSASGGPNTGELFF. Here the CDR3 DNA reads TGTGCCAGCAGTGCTAGCGGGGGGCCGAACACCGGGGAGCTGTTTTTT.

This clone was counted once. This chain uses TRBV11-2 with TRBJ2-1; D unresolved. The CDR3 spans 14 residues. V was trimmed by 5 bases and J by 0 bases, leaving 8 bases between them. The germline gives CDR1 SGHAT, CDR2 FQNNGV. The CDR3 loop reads CASSAQHSYNEQFF. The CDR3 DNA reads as TGTGCCAGCAGCGCCCAACACTCCTACAATGAGCAGTTCTTC.

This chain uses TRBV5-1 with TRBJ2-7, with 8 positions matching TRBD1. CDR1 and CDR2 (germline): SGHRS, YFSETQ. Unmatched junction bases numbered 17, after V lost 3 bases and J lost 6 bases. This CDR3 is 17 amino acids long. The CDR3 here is CASSWTGKGSFTAEQYF. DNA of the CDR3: TGCGCCAGCAGCTGGACAGGGAAGGGAAGTTTTACCGCCGAGCAGTACTTC.

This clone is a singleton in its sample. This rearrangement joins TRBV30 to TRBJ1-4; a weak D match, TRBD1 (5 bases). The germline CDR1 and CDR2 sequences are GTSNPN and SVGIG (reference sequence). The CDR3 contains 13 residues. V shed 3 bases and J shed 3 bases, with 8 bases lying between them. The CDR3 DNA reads TGTGCCTGGAGGGTAGGGGCTAATGAAAAACTGTTTTTT. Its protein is CAWRVGANEKLFF.

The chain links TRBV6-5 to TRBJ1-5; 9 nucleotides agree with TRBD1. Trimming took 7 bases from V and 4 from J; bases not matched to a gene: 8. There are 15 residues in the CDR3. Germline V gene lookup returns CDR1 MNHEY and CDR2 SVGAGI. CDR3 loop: CASTGTGFRNQPQHF. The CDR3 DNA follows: TGTGCCAGCACCGGGACAGGGTTTAGGAATCAGCCCCAGCATTTT.

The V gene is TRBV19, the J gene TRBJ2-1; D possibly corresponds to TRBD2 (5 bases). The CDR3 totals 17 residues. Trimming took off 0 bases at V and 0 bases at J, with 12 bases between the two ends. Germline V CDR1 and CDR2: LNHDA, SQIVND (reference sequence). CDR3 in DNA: TGTGCCAGTAGTATAGATCGCCGGGAAAGCTCCTACAATGAGCAGTTCTTC. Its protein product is CASSIDRRESSYNEQFF.

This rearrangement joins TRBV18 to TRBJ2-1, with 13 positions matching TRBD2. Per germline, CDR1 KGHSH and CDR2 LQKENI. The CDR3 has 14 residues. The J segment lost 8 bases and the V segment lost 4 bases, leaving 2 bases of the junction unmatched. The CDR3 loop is CASSRLAGGDEQFF. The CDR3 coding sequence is TGTGCCAGCTCACGACTAGCGGGAGGAGATGAGCAGTTCTTC.